The clone carrying this TCR beta chain appeared many times. The antigen is undetermined. The 5'RACE template-switching step produced TCR cDNA and added a universal primer site and UMIs. A single record per CDR3 protein comes from TCRdb applying MiXCR to the 5' RACE reads. The sample has tens of thousands of distinct CDR3 sequences; more than 5.5% are singletons. The sample is drawn from a study of T cells after yellow fever vaccination. Overall study context: Those fractions that held only low numbers of cells were prepared using the SMART-Seq v4 Ultra Low Input RNA kit. Notes on the study in general: Abundant bulk-population clonotypes could contaminate the FACS-sorted repertoires. Reappearance after the booster was observed for most primary-vaccination clones (around 96% CD4, over 70% CD8).

CDR1 and CDR2 from the germline V gene are SGHRS and YFSETQ. V was clipped by 4 bases and J by 4 bases, with 21 bases between them. CDR3 size: 17 residues. The genes are TRBV5-1 and TRBJ2-1; D might be TRBD2 (6 bases). The sequenced sample was CD8+ T cells sorted from PBMCs, obtained 4 to 6 days after the first yellow fever vaccination. This receptor was identified in a man between 18 and 29 years old who received the YFV17D yellow fever vaccine. This CDR3 reads CASSPPEVGGFYNEQFF. The CDR3 DNA is TGCGCCAGCAGCCCGCCGGAGGTCGGGGGATTTTACAATGAGCAGTTCTTC. The entire variable domain, with the rest obtained from reference TRBV5-1 and TRBJ2-1, is as follows: KAGVTQTPRYLIKTRGQQVTLSCSPISGHRSVSWYQQTPGQGLQFLFEYFSETQRNKGNFPGRFSGRQFSNSRSEMNVSTLELGDSALYLCASSPPEVGGFYNEQFFGPGTRLTVL.